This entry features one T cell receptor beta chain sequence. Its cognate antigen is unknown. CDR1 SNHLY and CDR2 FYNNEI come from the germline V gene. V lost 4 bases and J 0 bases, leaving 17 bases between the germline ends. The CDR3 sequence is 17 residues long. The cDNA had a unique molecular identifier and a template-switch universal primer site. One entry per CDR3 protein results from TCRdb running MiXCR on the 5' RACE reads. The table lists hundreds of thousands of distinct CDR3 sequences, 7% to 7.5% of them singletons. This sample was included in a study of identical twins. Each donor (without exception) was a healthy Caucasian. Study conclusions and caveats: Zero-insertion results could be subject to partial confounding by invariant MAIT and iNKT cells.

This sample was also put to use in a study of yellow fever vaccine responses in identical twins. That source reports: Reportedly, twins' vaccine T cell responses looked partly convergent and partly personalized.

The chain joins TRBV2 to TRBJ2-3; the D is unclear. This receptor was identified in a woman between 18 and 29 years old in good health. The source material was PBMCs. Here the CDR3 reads CASSVIPSSFSTDTQYF. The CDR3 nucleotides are TGTGCCAGCAGTGTCATTCCTAGTTCATTCAGCACAGATACGCAGTATTTT.